The clone carrying this T cell receptor (beta chain) has a handful of counts. The antigen is unknown. Time point reported: patch test 2, 6 weeks after DPC sensitization. The treatment was: therapeutic diphenylcyclopropenone sensitization with weekly scalp DPC. This sample is part of a study of human T cells and chemical hapten exposure. In the authors' workflow: Samples ranged from roughly 20,000 to 750,000 TCRs, with a median of about 96,000. TCRdb redid the calling of the RACE reads with MiXCR, one entry per CDR3 protein. TCRdb, not the original authors, processed these V and J calls. The sample has roughly 140,000 distinct CDR3 sequences, roughly 10% seen once; the top ten hold around 1.4%. The study's findings and limits: Expanded TCR counts at PT1 went up together with patch test score, a positive correlation. The number of TCRs over 1 in 1000 frequency stayed unchanged after DPC. It was expanded TCRs that formed significantly more large CDR3 similarity clusters than controls did.

The CDR3 is 14 residues long. V dropped 4 bases and J dropped 4; count of bases not matched to a gene: 2. Germline lookup yields CDR1 ENHRY and CDR2 SYGVKD. The specimen was whole blood, collected in connection with sensitization to the hapten diphenylcyclopropenone (DPC). This clonotype was obtained from a woman aged 45-65 years with alopecia areata. Some clones in this sample may be carry-over from other donors' samples. This chain joins TRBV10-3 and TRBJ2-3; TRBD1 matches at 10 bases. As DNA, the CDR3 is TGTGCCATCAGTGGGGACAGGGGCCCAGATACGCAGTATTTT. Its translation: CAISGDRGPDTQYF.